This T cell receptor beta chain was recovered during a study of OX40 agonist ivuxolimab in advanced cancers. Study overall: Averaging about 60 years in age, with a range of about 23 to 79, the cohort was 65% to 85% male. Partial responses occurred in three patients (one hepatocellular carcinoma, two cutaneous melanoma).

V was clipped by 5 bases and J by 0 bases, with 13 bases between them. Germline CDR1 reads LNHDA; CDR2 reads SQIVND (reference sequence). This CDR3 is built from 16 residues. If patients had autoimmune disease history or systemic immunosuppression, they were excluded. This clone came up once. Its target is not known. Overall study findings and caveats: Relatively little clonal expansion, among the lowest observed, appeared in partial responders at 0.1-3.0 mg/kg.

Assay used: immunoSEQ multiplex PCR; TCRdb lists only in-frame clones, some missing. The sample comprises 60,000 to 90,000 clones, around four fifths of which are singletons, and 0.76% rests with the top ten. Here the sequenced sample was CD4+ or CD8+ T cells sorted from blood, taken in a trial of the OX40 agonist ivuxolimab. The TCR sequence derives from an adult with an advanced solid tumor such as melanoma, head and neck, liver or kidney cancer. The V gene is TRBV19, the J gene TRBJ1-4; the D is unclear. CDR3 coding DNA: TGTGCCAGTAGTCCCGGGGTGAGGCCAACTAATGAAAAACTGTTTTTT. It translates to CASSPGVRPTNEKLFF.